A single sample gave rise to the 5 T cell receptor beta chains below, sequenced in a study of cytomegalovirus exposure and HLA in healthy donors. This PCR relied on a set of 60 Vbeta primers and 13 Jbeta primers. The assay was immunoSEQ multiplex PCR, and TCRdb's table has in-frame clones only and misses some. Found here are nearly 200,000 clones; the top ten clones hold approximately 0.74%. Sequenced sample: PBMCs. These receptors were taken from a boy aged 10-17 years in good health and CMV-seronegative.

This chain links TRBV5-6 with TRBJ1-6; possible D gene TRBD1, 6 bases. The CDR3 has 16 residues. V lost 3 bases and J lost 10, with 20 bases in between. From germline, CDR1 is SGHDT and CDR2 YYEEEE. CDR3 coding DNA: TGTGCCAGCAGCTCAATAGGGGGGGCCTTGGGGTCACCCCTCCACTTT. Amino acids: CASSSIGGALGSPLHF.

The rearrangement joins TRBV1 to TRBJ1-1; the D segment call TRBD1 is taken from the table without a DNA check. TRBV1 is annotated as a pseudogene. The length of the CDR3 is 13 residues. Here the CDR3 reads CTSSQVLRVIAFF. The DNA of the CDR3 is TGCACCAGCAGCCAAGTTCTCAGGGTGATAGCTTTCTTT.

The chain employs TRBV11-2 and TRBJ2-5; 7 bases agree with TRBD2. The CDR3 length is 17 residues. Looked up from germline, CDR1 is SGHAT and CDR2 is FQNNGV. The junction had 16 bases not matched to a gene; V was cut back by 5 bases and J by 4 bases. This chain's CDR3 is CASSQGSSGSGGETQYF. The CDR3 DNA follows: TGTGCCAGCAGCCAAGGGTCGAGCGGGTCGGGGGGAGAGACCCAGTACTTC.

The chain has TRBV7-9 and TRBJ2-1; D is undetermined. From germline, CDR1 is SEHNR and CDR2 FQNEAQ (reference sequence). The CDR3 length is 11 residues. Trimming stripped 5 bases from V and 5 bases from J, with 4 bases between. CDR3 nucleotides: TGTGCCAGCAGCCAGGACAATGAGCAGTTCTTC. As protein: CASSQDNEQFF.

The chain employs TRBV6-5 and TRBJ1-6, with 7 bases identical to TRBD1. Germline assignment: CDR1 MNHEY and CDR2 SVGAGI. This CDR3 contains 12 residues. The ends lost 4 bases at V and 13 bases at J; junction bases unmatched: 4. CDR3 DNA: TGTGCCAGCAGTTTCGACAGGGTGCCCCTCCACTTT. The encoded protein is CASSFDRVPLHF.